This T cell receptor (beta chain) originates from a study of CD8 T cells in ankylosing spondylitis. TCRdb used MiXCR to reprocess the 5' RACE reads, holding one entry per CDR3 protein. In the table there are almost 400,000 distinct CDR3 sequences, about a fifth of which are singletons. A few counts support this clonotype. Its specificity is unknown. Findings and caveats of the study: In ankylosing spondylitis blood, a motif of seven to nine highly homologous TCR beta variants appeared characteristic. Reportedly, disease-linked clones are significantly enriched in ankylosing spondylitis patients' matched synovial fluid. Both synovial fluid and blood in reactive arthritis had previously been reported to carry some motif variants.

Losses at the gene ends were 3 bases for V and 0 bases for J; bases not matched to a gene: 8. CDR3 length: 16 amino acids. CDR1 is KGHSH and CDR2 is LQKENI in the germline V gene. Sequencing was carried out using blood, either unsorted or a sorted T cell fraction (not recorded which). V and J are TRBV18 and TRBJ2-7, with 7 bases matching TRBD1. The receptor was isolated from a male donor with ankylosing spondylitis. As DNA, the CDR3 is TGTGCCAGCTCACCTCTCGGACAGGAAACCTCCTACGAGCAGTACTTC. This codes for CASSPLGQETSYEQYF.